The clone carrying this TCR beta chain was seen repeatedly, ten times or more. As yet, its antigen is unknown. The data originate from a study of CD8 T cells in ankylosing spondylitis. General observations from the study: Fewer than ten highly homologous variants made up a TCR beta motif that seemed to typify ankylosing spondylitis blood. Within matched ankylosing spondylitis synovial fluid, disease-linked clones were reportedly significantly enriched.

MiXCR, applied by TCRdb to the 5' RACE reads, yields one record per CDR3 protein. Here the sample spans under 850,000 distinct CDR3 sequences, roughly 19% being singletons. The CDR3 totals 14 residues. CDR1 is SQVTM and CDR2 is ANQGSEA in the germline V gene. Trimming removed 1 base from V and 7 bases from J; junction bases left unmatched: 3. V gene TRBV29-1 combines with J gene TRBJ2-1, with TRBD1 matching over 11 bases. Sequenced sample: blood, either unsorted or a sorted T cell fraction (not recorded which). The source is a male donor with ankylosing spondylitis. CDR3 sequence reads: CSVEGTGGANEQFF. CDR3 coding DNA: TGCAGCGTTGAAGGGACAGGGGGCGCGAATGAGCAGTTCTTC.